The 5 T cell receptor beta chains given below trace back to one sample, sequenced in a study of beta chain features in type 1 diabetes. Study-level points and caveats: When Type 1 diabetes patients were examined, their TCRB CDR3s proved moderately but significantly shorter in all four CD4+ subsets.

Expressed TCRB transcripts were sequenced after all isolated RNA was converted to cDNA. The repertoire was sequenced with immunoSEQ multiplex PCR; TCRdb's copy has only in-frame clones and lacks some. This table has roughly 260,000 clones, about a fifth appearing once. These TCRs are of unknown antigen specificity. The sequenced sample was naive CD4+ T cells from blood. Receptors originate from a woman aged 40 to 50 with type 1 diabetes.

This sequence joins TRBV9 and TRBJ1-3; D is undetermined. The CDR3 runs 14 residues. Trimming removed 0 bases at V and 1 base at J, with 5 bases between. Germline CDR1 is SGDLS and CDR2 is YYNGEE. The CDR3 protein is CASSVAVSGNTIYF. CDR3 bases: TGTGCCAGCAGCGTAGCAGTGTCTGGAAACACCATATATTTT. Using reference TRBV9 and TRBJ1-3 for the parts outside the CDR3, the full variable domain is DSGVTQTPKHLITATGQRVTLRCSPRSGDLSVYWYQQSLDQGLQFLIQYYNGEERAKGNILERFSAQQFPDLHSELNLSSLELGDSALYFCASSVAVSGNTIYFGEGSWLTVV.

This sequence joins TRBV19 and TRBJ1-2, with 9 bases matching TRBD1. This CDR3 is 13 amino acids long. Germline V gene sequence: CDR1 LNHDA, CDR2 SQIVND (reference sequence). Trimming removed 7 bases from V and 5 bases from J; junction bases left unmatched: 5. CDR3 nucleotide sequence: TGTGCCAGTACATCTGGGACAGGGTATGGCTACACCTTC. This sequence encodes CASTSGTGYGYTF.

This sequence joins TRBV10-3 and TRBJ2-3; 7 bases map to TRBD1. The V gene's germline CDR1 is ENHRY and CDR2 SYGVKD. The CDR3 totals 13 residues. Losses at the gene ends were 9 bases for V and 3 bases for J; bases not matched to a gene: 6. The CDR3 DNA reads TGTGCCATGACAGGGAGTCAGACAGATACGCAGTATTTT. Amino acids: CAMTGSQTDTQYF.

Only a few counts were recorded for this clone. The chain combines TRBV28 with TRBJ2-5; 9 positions agree with TRBD2. Germline CDR1 is MDHEN and CDR2 is SYDVKM. V lost 8 bases to trimming and J lost 4 bases; unmatched junction nucleotides: 8. The CDR3 consists of 14 residues. CDR3 DNA: TGTGCCAGCGGAGCGGGGGGCCCGGGAGAGACCCAGTACTTC. This sequence encodes CASGAGGPGETQYF.

This clone was seen a few times. V gene TRBV2 combines with J gene TRBJ2-1; the D gene is possibly TRBD2 (6 bases). The V and J ends lost 11 bases and 0 bases respectively, with 23 bases between them. The CDR3 consists of 17 residues. CDR1 is SNHLY, CDR2 FYNNEI, per germline. The CDR3 DNA reads TGTGCCCTAACTCAGGTTCGAGCGGGTTACTCCTACAATGAGCAGTTCTTC. It translates to CALTQVRAGYSYNEQFF.